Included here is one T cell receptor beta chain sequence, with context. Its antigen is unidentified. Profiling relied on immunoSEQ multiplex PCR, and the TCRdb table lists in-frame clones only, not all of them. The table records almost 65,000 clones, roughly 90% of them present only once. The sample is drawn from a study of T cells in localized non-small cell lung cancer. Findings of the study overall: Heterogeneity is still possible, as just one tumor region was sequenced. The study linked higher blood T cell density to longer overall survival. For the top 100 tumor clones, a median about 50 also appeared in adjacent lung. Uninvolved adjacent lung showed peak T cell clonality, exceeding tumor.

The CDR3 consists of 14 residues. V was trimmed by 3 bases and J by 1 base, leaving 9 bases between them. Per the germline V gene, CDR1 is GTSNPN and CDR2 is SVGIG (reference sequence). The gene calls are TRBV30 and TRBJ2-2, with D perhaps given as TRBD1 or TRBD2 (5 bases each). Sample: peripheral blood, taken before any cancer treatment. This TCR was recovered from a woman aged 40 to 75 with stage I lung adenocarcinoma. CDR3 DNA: TGTGCCTGGAGGGGGACGGGGAACACCGGGGAGCTGTTTTTT. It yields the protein CAWRGTGNTGELFF.